This T cell receptor beta chain came from a study of T cell repertoires in cytomegalovirus infection. The length of the CDR3 is 14 residues. Germline V gene sequence: CDR1 SSHAT, CDR2 FNYEAQ (reference sequence). MiXCR, run by TCRdb on the reads, gives a single entry per CDR3 protein. The sample lists about a million distinct CDR3 sequences; roughly 30% were seen once. On this clonotype itself: Its antigen is not identified. One junction end disagrees with the germline gene, perhaps due to a read error.

The TCR originated in a human donor in good health (CMV status not recorded). Some clones in this sample may be carry-over from other donors' samples. This sample comprised cultured CD8+ T cells from PBMCs, obtained from culture after CMV antigen stimulation. The chain is built from TRBV7-7 and TRBJ2-2; the match to TRBD2 covers 10 bases. The CDR3 here is CASSGGAHTGELFF. DNA of the CDR3: TGTGCTAGCAGCGGGGGGGCCCACACCGGGGAGCTGTTTTTT.